This TCR beta chain appears in the sequencing data of a study of T cell responses to AZD1222 COVID-19 vaccine. This CDR3 region has 13 residues. V was clipped by 2 bases and J by 6 bases, with 10 bases between them. Germline V CDR1 and CDR2: ENHRY, SYGVKD. To note about this clone: Its antigen is not known.

Findings and limits, study-wide: Vaccine-associated CD4 TCRs ranged over spike, dominating at 160-218 and 743-854.

TCRdb keeps only in-frame clones here, not all; method: immunoSEQ multiplex PCR. The sample has 180,000 or so clones, approximately 93% seen once. Sequencing was performed on peripheral blood, taken 28 days after the second AZD1222 dose. The gene calls are TRBV10-3 and TRBJ1-1; D remains unclear. This receptor was obtained from an adult who received the AZD1222 COVID-19 vaccine. The CDR3 DNA is TGTGCCATCAGTGAGGTCCGGGAGGCTGAAGCTTTCTTT. This encodes CAISEVREAEAFF.